Following are 21 T cell receptor beta chains from one sample sequenced in a study of CD4+ T cells in melanoma. TCRdb's table, derived via immunoSEQ multiplex PCR, lists solely in-frame clones and lacks some. The sample has some 21,000 clones, roughly 82% seen once. Sample: cells from a culture (not recorded whether cultured in vitro). The receptors stem from a human donor with melanoma.

This clone was detected once. J is TRBJ2-7 and V is TRBV27; 9 nucleotides line up with TRBD1. The CDR3 is 18 residues long. V shed 2 bases, J shed 5 bases, and the junction held 16 bases outside the gene matches. CDR1 and CDR2 from the germline V gene are MNHEY and SMNVEV (reference sequence). In nucleotides, the CDR3 is TGTGCCAGCAGTTTACGACCATCCGGGACAGGGAGAATCCACGAGCAGTACTTC. It codes for CASSLRPSGTGRIHEQYF.

This sequence joins TRBV6-6 and TRBJ1-5, with D possibly being TRBD1 (5 bases). The germline CDR1 and CDR2 sequences are MNHNY and SVGAGI (reference sequence). Trimming shortened V by 5 bases and J by 6 bases, and 11 bases separated the two germline ends. This CDR3 has 13 amino acids. The CDR3 bases are TGTGCCAGCAGTCCCGAGGGGCGTCAGCCCCAGCATTTT. Protein: CASSPEGRQPQHF.

This clone has a single count. The chain is built from TRBV5-1 and TRBJ2-2, with a possible D match to TRBD1 (6 bases). There are 15 residues in the CDR3. Germline V CDR1 and CDR2: SGHRS, YFSETQ. With 5 bases removed from V and 4 bases from J, the gap between germline ends came to 15 bases. The CDR3 loop is CASRPAGDGTGELFF. The CDR3 DNA reads as TGCGCCAGCAGACCTGCAGGGGATGGCACCGGGGAGCTGTTTTTT.

The genes are TRBV2 and TRBJ1-2, with 7 nucleotides matching TRBD1. Trimming cost V 6 bases and J 4 bases; bases outside gene matches: 11. Germline loops: CDR1 SNHLY, CDR2 FYNNEI. This CDR3 contains 15 residues. The CDR3 loop reads CASREKGGRGYGYTF. The CDR3 bases are TGTGCCAGCAGGGAAAAAGGGGGCCGTGGCTATGGCTACACCTTC.

The V call is TRBV19, the J call TRBJ1-2; possibly TRBD1 for D (5 bases). Between the trimmed V and J ends, which lost 3 bases and 2 bases, there was a span of 10 bases. The CDR3 runs to 14 residues. Looked up from germline, CDR1 is LNHDA and CDR2 is SQIVND (reference sequence). The CDR3 reads CASSIGTANYGYTF. The CDR3, as DNA: TGTGCCAGTAGTATCGGGACCGCAAACTATGGCTACACCTTC.

The chain uses TRBV2 and TRBJ2-5; 12 bases align to TRBD2. With V trimmed by 9 bases and J by 4 bases, 9 bases remained unmatched. CDR1 is SNHLY and CDR2 is FYNNEI in the germline V gene. CDR3 size: 15 residues. As DNA, the CDR3 is TGTGCCAGTCTGACTAGCGGGGGAACCCCAGAGACCCAGTACTTC. Translated: CASLTSGGTPETQYF.

The V gene is TRBV5-1, the J gene TRBJ2-3; 9 positions agree with TRBD1. The CDR3 is 17 residues long. Trimming at V came to 3 bases and at J to 6 bases, leaving 14 bases not matched to a gene. Germline CDR1 SGHRS, CDR2 YFSETQ. This CDR3 reads CASSSLLRGQGIDTQYF. The DNA of the CDR3 is TGCGCCAGCAGCTCATTATTACGGGGACAGGGCATTGATACGCAGTATTTT.

This chain connects TRBV30 to TRBJ2-1, with 7 bases fitting TRBD1. CDR3 size: 13 residues. Unmatched junction bases numbered 4, after V lost 4 bases and J lost 4 bases. Germline CDR1 and CDR2: GTSNPN and SVGIG (reference sequence). CDR3 in amino acids: CAWTPDRYNEQFF. In nucleotides, the CDR3 is TGTGCCTGGACTCCGGACAGGTACAATGAGCAGTTCTTC.

V is TRBV4-1 and J is TRBJ1-5; no reliable D call. This CDR3 has 17 residues. CDR1 is MGHRA and CDR2 is YSYEKL in the germline V gene. V dropped 1 base and J dropped 0 bases, with 13 bases sitting between them. The CDR3 DNA is TGCGCCAGCAGCCAAGGATGGCAGCGGTATAGCAATCAGCCCCAGCATTTT. Residues: CASSQGWQRYSNQPQHF.

The chain carries TRBV2 and TRBJ2-1; TRBD2 might be the D (7 bases). Germline V gene sequence: CDR1 SNHLY, CDR2 FYNNEI. The V end lost 7 bases, the J end lost 7 bases, and 20 bases lay between the germline ends. The CDR3 extends over 15 amino acids. The CDR3 is CASTRGGTTLNEQFF. In DNA, the CDR3 is TGTGCCAGCACAAGGGGGGGGACCACCCTTAATGAGCAGTTCTTC.

The chain joins TRBV29-1 to TRBJ1-2; 7 bases agree with TRBD1. With V trimmed by 2 bases and J by 6 bases, 6 bases remained unmatched. Germline loops: CDR1 SQVTM, CDR2 ANQGSEA. The CDR3 runs to 13 residues. The CDR3 here is CSVELAGGDGYTF. CDR3 bases: TGCAGCGTTGAACTCGCAGGGGGGGATGGCTACACCTTC.

CDR3: CASSLGGTARPEAFF. The DNA for the CDR3 is TGCGCCAGCAGCCTAGGAGGGACAGCTAGACCTGAAGCTTTCTTT. This rearrangement joins TRBV5-1 to TRBJ1-1, with 7 bases identical to TRBD1. Trimming cost V 4 bases and J 6 bases; bases outside gene matches: 12. There are 15 residues in the CDR3. Germline values: CDR1 SGHRS, CDR2 YFSETQ. Filled out from reference TRBV5-1 and TRBJ1-1, the complete variable domain reads KAGVTQTPRYLIKTRGQQVTLSCSPISGHRSVSWYQQTPGQGLQFLFEYFSETQRNKGNFPGRFSGRQFSNSRSEMNVSTLELGDSALYLCASSLGGTARPEAFFGQGTRLTVV.

The chain employs TRBV29-1 and TRBJ1-1; D gene unclear. Per the germline V gene, CDR1 is SQVTM and CDR2 is ANQGSEA. CDR3 length equals 13 residues. Trimming pared 4 bases from V and 0 bases from J, leaving 9 bases between. CDR3 nucleotide sequence: TGCAGCGTTGGACATTACATGAACACTGAAGCTTTCTTT. As protein: CSVGHYMNTEAFF. Variable domain in full (rest from reference TRBV29-1 and TRBJ1-1): SAVISQKPSRDICQRGTSLTIQCQVDSQVTMMFWYRQQPGQSLTLIATANQGSEATYESGFVIDKFPISRPNLTFSTLTVSNMSPEDSSIYLCSVGHYMNTEAFFGQGTRLTVV.

This sequence joins TRBV5-1 and TRBJ1-1, with D unresolved. V was trimmed by 4 bases and J by 4 bases, leaving 14 bases between them. The CDR3 extends over 14 amino acids. Germline V gene lookup returns CDR1 SGHRS and CDR2 YFSETQ. The CDR3 loop is CASSTFYGATEAFF. The CDR3 nucleotides read TGCGCCAGCAGCACTTTTTACGGCGCCACTGAAGCTTTCTTT.

The chain has TRBV29-1 and TRBJ1-2; a weak D match, TRBD1 (6 bases). The length of the CDR3 is 15 residues. Germline assignment: CDR1 SQVTM and CDR2 ANQGSEA. V was cut by 7 bases and J by 6 bases, with 24 bases left in between. The CDR3 is CSAGGGRSTENGYTF. The CDR3 region has the DNA TGCAGCGCTGGGGGGGGGCGGTCGACTGAGAATGGCTACACCTTC.

A remark on this clone: This CDR3 is also generated by other DNA sequences in the sample. The chain has TRBV6-1 and TRBJ1-2; possibly TRBD1 for D (6 bases). With 8 bases removed from V and 1 base from J, the gap between germline ends came to 11 bases. Germline V lookup: CDR1 MNHNS, CDR2 SASEGT. CDR3 size: 13 residues. The CDR3 DNA sequence: TGTGCCAGCCCCGGACAGAGTAACTATGGCTACACCTTC. Protein sequence: CASPGQSNYGYTF.

This chain links TRBV30 with TRBJ1-1; D is undetermined. Germline loops: CDR1 GTSNPN, CDR2 SVGIG (reference sequence). Between the trimmed V and J ends, which lost 1 base and 2 bases, there was a span of 20 bases. The CDR3 sequence is 17 residues long. The CDR3 protein is CAWSEVWWVAVNTEAFF. The CDR3 region has the DNA TGTGCCTGGAGTGAGGTATGGTGGGTGGCGGTAAACACTGAAGCTTTCTTT.

The CDR3 sequence: CASSQEIRDGYTF. The CDR3 DNA follows: TGTGCCAGCAGCCAAGAGATCAGGGACGGCTACACCTTC. The chain has TRBV14 and TRBJ1-2, with D possibly matching TRBD1 (5 bases). The CDR3 extends over 13 amino acids. CDR1 and CDR2 from the germline V gene are SGHDN and FVKESK. Trimming removed 0 bases from V and 8 bases from J, with 10 bases in between.

This clone was seen only once. The chain employs TRBV9 and TRBJ1-5; a weak D match, TRBD1 (5 bases). V was trimmed by 4 bases and J by 9 bases, leaving 14 bases between them. In germline, CDR1 is SGDLS, CDR2 YYNGEE. The CDR3 length is 13 residues. The chain's CDR3 is CASSRTGEGPQHF. The CDR3 nucleotides read TGTGCCAGCAGCCGGACGGGGGAGGGGCCCCAGCATTTT.

This sequence joins TRBV30 and TRBJ1-1; no firm D call. Trimming took 6 bases from V and 1 from J, leaving 12 bases between them. This CDR3 region has 13 residues. Germline lookup yields CDR1 GTSNPN and CDR2 SVGIG (reference sequence). The CDR3 DNA is TGTGCCTGTACCCGTGAGGGGAACACTGAAGCTTTCTTT. Its translation: CACTREGNTEAFF.

Only one count was recorded for this clone. The chain is built from TRBV7-2 and TRBJ2-2; TRBD2 agrees at 8 bases. Germline V gene data show CDR1 as SGHTA and CDR2 as FQGNSA. CDR3 length: 15 amino acids. V dropped 3 bases and J dropped 5; count of bases not matched to a gene: 5. The CDR3 DNA reads as TGTGCCAGCAGCTTCACGGGGGGGTTAACCGGGGAGCTGTTTTTT. Protein product: CASSFTGGLTGELFF.